A selection of T cell receptor beta chains follows, all from one sample in a study of vaccination effects on CD4 cells after COVID-19. For these receptors, no antigen is known. Only in-frame clones appear in the TCRdb table, and some are missing; sequencing was by immunoSEQ multiplex PCR. This sample has around 71,000 clones, with around three quarters found just once. The sequenced sample was CD4+ T cells from PBMCs cultured with HCoV-OC43 spike peptides, obtained before COVID-19 vaccination. These receptors all stem from a human donor who received a COVID-19 vaccine. The CDR3 runs from the conserved cysteine through the conserved F or W. Each record gives: clone size, V gene, J gene, D gene, CDR3 DNA, CDR3 protein. D genes are given only for firm matches. Only part of the rows carry a size: once, few, many, or a class if the clone is expanded.

clone size: -
V gene: TRBV6-2/TRBV6-3
J gene: TRBJ2-1
D gene: -
CDR3 DNA: TGTGCCAGCAGTTACGGTCAGATCAATGAGCAGTTCTTC
CDR3 protein: CASSYGQINEQFF

clone size: -
V gene: TRBV5-8
J gene: TRBJ1-2
D gene: -
CDR3 DNA: TGTGCCAGCAGCTTAATAGGGGACGGAGGCTACACCTTC
CDR3 protein: CASSLIGDGGYTF

clone size: -
V gene: TRBV4-3
J gene: TRBJ2-3
D gene: -
CDR3 DNA: TGCGCCAGCAGCCAGGCGGGGAGCTGGGCAGATACGCAGTATTTT
CDR3 protein: CASSQAGSWADTQYF

clone size: -
V gene: TRBV2
J gene: TRBJ2-6
D gene: -
CDR3 DNA: TGTGCCAGCAGTGAAGCTGGGACTGGGGCCAACGTCCTGACTTTC
CDR3 protein: CASSEAGTGANVLTF

clone size: -
V gene: TRBV24-1
J gene: TRBJ2-3
D gene: -
CDR3 DNA: TGTGCCACCAGTGATTTGTTCGGAACGCAGTATTTT
CDR3 protein: CATSDLFGTQYF

clone size: -
V gene: TRBV5-4
J gene: TRBJ2-5
D gene: -
CDR3 DNA: TGTGCCAGCAGCTCTCCTGACGGGGGAGAGACCCAGTACTTC
CDR3 protein: CASSSPDGGETQYF

clone size: few
V gene: TRBV4-1
J gene: TRBJ2-2
D gene: -
CDR3 DNA: TGCGCCAGCAGCCAAACCGGGGCGCAGATTGGGAACACCGGGGAGCTGTTTTTT
CDR3 protein: CASSQTGAQIGNTGELFF

clone size: -
V gene: TRBV5-1
J gene: TRBJ2-3
D gene: -
CDR3 DNA: TGCGCCAGCAGCTTGCTACAGTGGGTAGATACGCAGTATTTT
CDR3 protein: CASSLLQWVDTQYF

clone size: -
V gene: TRBV30
J gene: TRBJ2-5
D gene: -
CDR3 DNA: TGTGCCTGGAGTGCGAGGGACGGGGTTAAGACCCAGTACTTC
CDR3 protein: CAWSARDGVKTQYF

clone size: once
V gene: TRBV19
J gene: TRBJ1-5
D gene: -
CDR3 DNA: TGTGCCAGTAGCCCGTCGAGACAGACTAGCAATCAGCCCCAGCATTTT
CDR3 protein: CASSPSRQTSNQPQHF

clone size: -
V gene: TRBV28
J gene: TRBJ2-2
D gene: -
CDR3 DNA: TGTGCCAGCCTCAGGTCGGGTAACACCGGGGAGCTGTTTTTT
CDR3 protein: CASLRSGNTGELFF

clone size: -
V gene: TRBV1
J gene: TRBJ2-6
D gene: -
CDR3 DNA: TGCACCAGCAGCAAACACGACGCTAGGATGTCCTCTGGGGCCAACGTCCTGACTTTC
CDR3 protein: CTSSKHDARMSSGANVLTF

clone size: -
V gene: TRBV10-3
J gene: TRBJ1-1
D gene: -
CDR3 DNA: TGTGCCACCAAAGACAATCTGAACACTGAAGCTTTCTTT
CDR3 protein: CATKDNLNTEAFF

clone size: -
V gene: TRBV11-2
J gene: TRBJ1-5
D gene: -
CDR3 DNA: TGTGCCAGCAGCTCGAACGGGGGGGGCTCCAGCAATCAGCCCCAGCATTTT
CDR3 protein: CASSSNGGGSSNQPQHF

clone size: -
V gene: TRBV24-1
J gene: TRBJ1-5
D gene: TRBD1
CDR3 DNA: TGTGCCACCAGTGAAAATGGACAGGGCCCTCAGCCCCAGCATTTT
CDR3 protein: CATSENGQGPQPQHF

clone size: few
V gene: TRBV7-2
J gene: TRBJ2-5
D gene: -
CDR3 DNA: TGTGCCAGCAGCCCCAGGGTTACGGAGACCCAGTACTTC
CDR3 protein: CASSPRVTETQYF

clone size: -
V gene: TRBV28
J gene: TRBJ1-1
D gene: -
CDR3 DNA: TGTGCCAGCAGTTTTGGGGGGCCGAACACTGAAGCTTTCTTT
CDR3 protein: CASSFGGPNTEAFF

clone size: -
V gene: TRBV11-1
J gene: TRBJ2-5
D gene: -
CDR3 DNA: TGTGCCAGCAGCTCCGGACAGAAAGAGACCCAGTACTTC
CDR3 protein: CASSSGQKETQYF

clone size: -
V gene: TRBV30
J gene: TRBJ1-6
D gene: -
CDR3 DNA: TGTGCCTGGAGTGGGACGGTCAATTCACCCCTCCACTTT
CDR3 protein: CAWSGTVNSPLHF

clone size: -
V gene: TRBV28
J gene: TRBJ1-2
D gene: -
CDR3 DNA: TGTGCCAGCAGTATACAGGGTTATGGCTACACCTTC
CDR3 protein: CASSIQGYGYTF

clone size: -
V gene: TRBV5-1
J gene: TRBJ2-1
D gene: TRBD2
CDR3 DNA: TGCGCCAGCAGCTTGGACCAGCGGGGGGGCCTCGGTGAGCAGTTCTTC
CDR3 protein: CASSLDQRGGLGEQFF

clone size: -
V gene: TRBV24-1
J gene: TRBJ1-2
D gene: -
CDR3 DNA: TGTGCCACCAGTGATTCCGGCAGCTATGGCTACACCTTC
CDR3 protein: CATSDSGSYGYTF

clone size: few
V gene: TRBV5-8
J gene: TRBJ1-1
D gene: TRBD1
CDR3 DNA: TGTGCCAGCCCATCTCACTGGAACAGGGGAACTAACACTGAAGCTTTCTTT
CDR3 protein: CASPSHWNRGTNTEAFF

clone size: -
V gene: TRBV4-1
J gene: TRBJ2-4
D gene: -
CDR3 DNA: TGCGCCAGCAGCCAATCCCTGGGAGCCAAAAACATTCAGTACTTC
CDR3 protein: CASSQSLGAKNIQYF

clone size: -
V gene: TRBV4-1
J gene: TRBJ2-5
D gene: TRBD1
CDR3 DNA: TGCGCCAGCAGCCAACGGACAGGGCTAAAAGAGACCCAGTACTTC
CDR3 protein: CASSQRTGLKETQYF

clone size: -
V gene: TRBV7-9
J gene: TRBJ1-2
D gene: -
CDR3 DNA: TGTGCCAGCGCGTCGTGGGGCGGCTATGGCTACACCTTC
CDR3 protein: CASASWGGYGYTF

clone size: once
V gene: TRBV4-1
J gene: TRBJ2-2
D gene: TRBD2
CDR3 DNA: TGCGCCAGCAGCCAAGAAAACACGGTGGGGGGGAGACTAGCGCATCGAACCGGGGAGCTGTTTTTT
CDR3 protein: CASSQENTVGGRLAHRTGELFF

clone size: -
V gene: TRBV29-1
J gene: TRBJ1-1
D gene: -
CDR3 DNA: TGCAGCGTTGAAAGGGGGGTAGGGGGTGTCACTGAAGCTTTCTTT
CDR3 protein: CSVERGVGGVTEAFF

clone size: -
V gene: TRBV6-5
J gene: TRBJ2-5
D gene: TRBD2
CDR3 DNA: TGTGCCAGCAGGTCTAGCGGGGGGAAAGAGACCCAGTACTTC
CDR3 protein: CASRSSGGKETQYF

clone size: few
V gene: TRBV6-1
J gene: TRBJ2-1
D gene: TRBD1
CDR3 DNA: TGTGCCAGCAGTGAAGCGGGACACAGGGGGGATGAGCAGTTCTTC
CDR3 protein: CASSEAGHRGDEQFF

clone size: few
V gene: TRBV21-1
J gene: TRBJ1-1
D gene: -
CDR3 DNA: TGTGCCAGCAGCACTGGCAAAGACAACACTGAAGCTTTCTTT
CDR3 protein: CASSTGKDNTEAFF